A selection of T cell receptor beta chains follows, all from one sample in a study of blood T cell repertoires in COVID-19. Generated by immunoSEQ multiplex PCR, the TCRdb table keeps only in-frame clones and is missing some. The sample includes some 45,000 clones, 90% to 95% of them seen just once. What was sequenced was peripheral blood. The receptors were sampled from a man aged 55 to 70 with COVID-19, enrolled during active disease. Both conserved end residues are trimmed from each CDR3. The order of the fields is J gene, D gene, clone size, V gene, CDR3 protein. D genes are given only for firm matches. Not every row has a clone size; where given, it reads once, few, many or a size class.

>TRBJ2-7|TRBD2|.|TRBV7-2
ASSAGLVEYEQY
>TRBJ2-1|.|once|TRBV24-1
ATSDRDTASYNEQF
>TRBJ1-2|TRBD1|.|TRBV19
ASSPTGQGNRGYT
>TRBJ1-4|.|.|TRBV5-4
ASSPEAGEVGKLF
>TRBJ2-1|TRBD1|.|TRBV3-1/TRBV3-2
ASTLNLPGGTGVNEQF
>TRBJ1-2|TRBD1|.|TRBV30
AWGWGSGGVSGDYGYT
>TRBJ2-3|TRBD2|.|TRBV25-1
ASSGPPRTRATDTQY
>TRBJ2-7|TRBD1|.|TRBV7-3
ASSAGQATSYEQY
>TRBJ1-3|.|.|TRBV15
ATSTKRDNSGNTIY
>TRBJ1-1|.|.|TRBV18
ASSTDKNTEAF
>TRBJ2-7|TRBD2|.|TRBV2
ASGLAGEQY
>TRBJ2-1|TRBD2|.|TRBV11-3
ASSLAGGSYNEQF
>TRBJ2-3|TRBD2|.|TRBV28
ASRERGGSTDTQY
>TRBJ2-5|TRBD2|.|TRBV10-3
AISGGTSGAETQY
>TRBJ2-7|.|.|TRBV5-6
ASSFAGHEQY
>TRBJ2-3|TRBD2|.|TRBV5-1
ASSLNPGGSTDTQY
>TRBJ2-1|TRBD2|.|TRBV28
ASSAALAGVLLHEQF
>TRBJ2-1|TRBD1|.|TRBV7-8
ASSPRTGLNEQF
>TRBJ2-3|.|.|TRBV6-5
ASSPPGLHTQY
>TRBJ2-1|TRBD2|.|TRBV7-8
ASRASRTSRNEQF
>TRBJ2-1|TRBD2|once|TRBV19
ASSIRRGGRNEQF
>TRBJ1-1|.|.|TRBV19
ASRGRQGGPNTEAF
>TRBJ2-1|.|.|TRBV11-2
ASSHLTASNSYNEQF
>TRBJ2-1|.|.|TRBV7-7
ASSSGGNNEQF
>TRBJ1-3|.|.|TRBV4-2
ASSQEAAYSGNTIY
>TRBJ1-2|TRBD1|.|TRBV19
ASTGQAKGGYT
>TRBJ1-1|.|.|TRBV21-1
ASSKTPNPSGMNTEAF
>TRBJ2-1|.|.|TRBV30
AWSPGLPYNEQF
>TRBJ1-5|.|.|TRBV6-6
ASSHRGGIGEARSNQPQH
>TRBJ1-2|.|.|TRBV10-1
ASSENSNYGYT
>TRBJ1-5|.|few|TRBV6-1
ASSEPPGQPQH
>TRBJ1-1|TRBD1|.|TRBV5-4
ATDKGGRGTEAF
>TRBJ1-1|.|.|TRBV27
ASSLRAGGNTEAF
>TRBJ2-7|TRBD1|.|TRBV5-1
ASSPGTAWAPYEQY
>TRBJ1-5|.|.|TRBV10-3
AISESTDRNQPQH
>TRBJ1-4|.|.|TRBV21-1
ASSQRHGF
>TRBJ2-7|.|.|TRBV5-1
ASSLGQGGHEQY
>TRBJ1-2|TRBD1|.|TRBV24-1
ATSDHGQGARGYT
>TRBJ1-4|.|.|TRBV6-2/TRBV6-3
ASSYKIHEVEKLF
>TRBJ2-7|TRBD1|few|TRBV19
ASSWDRGVYEQY
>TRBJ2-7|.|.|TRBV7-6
ASSLEESRPNYEQY
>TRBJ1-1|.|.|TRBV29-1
SVRVNTEAF
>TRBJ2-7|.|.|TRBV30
AWSVTGAYEQY
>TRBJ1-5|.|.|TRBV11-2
ASSSGRGNQPQH
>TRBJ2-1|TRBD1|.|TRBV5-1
ASSLAGQDNEQF
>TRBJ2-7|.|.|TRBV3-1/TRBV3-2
ASSQGLARYEQY
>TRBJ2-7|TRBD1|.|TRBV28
ASSLLGQGQRQY
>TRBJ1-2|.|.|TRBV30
AWSRTTVNYGYT
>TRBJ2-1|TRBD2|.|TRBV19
ASQWTSGRADEQF
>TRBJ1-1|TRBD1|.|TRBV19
ASRHRQGIDTEAF
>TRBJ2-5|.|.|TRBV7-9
ASSLSEIQETQY
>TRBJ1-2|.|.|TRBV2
ASSVQGGGYT